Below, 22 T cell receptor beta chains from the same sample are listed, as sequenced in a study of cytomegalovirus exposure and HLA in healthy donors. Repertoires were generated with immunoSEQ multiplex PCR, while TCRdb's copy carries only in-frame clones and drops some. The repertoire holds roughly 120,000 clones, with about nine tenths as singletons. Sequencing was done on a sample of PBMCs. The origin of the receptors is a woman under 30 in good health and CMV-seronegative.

The CDR3 nucleotides read TGCAGCGTGTTACTAGCGGGGGGAGGCAATGAGCAGTTCTTC. Translation: CSVLLAGGGNEQFF. The chain joins TRBV29-1 to TRBJ2-1; 12 bases align to TRBD2. The CDR3 is 14 residues long. Per the germline V gene, CDR1 is SQVTM and CDR2 is ANQGSEA. Trimming cost V 6 bases and J 6 bases; bases outside gene matches: 6.

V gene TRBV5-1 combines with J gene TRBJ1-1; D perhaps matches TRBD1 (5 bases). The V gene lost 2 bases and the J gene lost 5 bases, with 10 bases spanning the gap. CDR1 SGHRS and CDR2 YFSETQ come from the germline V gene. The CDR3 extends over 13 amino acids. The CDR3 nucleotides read TGCGCCAGCAGCTTAAGGGGAGGGACTGAAGCTTTCTTT. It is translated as CASSLRGGTEAFF.

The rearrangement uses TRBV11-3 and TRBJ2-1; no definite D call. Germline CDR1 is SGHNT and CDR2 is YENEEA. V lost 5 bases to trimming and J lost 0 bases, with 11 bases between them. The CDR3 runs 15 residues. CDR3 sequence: CASSATGSSYNEQFF. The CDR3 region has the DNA TGTGCCAGCAGCGCAACGGGTAGCTCCTACAATGAGCAGTTCTTC.

The CDR3 nucleotides read TGTGCCAGCAGTGTGGACAGGGGGACTGAAGCTTTCTTT. It is translated as CASSVDRGTEAFF. V usage is TRBV6-1 and J usage is TRBJ1-1, with 10 bases aligning to TRBD1. J gave up 5 bases and V 4 bases, and 1 base lay outside the gene matches. The germline CDR1 and CDR2 sequences are MNHNS and SASEGT. The CDR3 has 13 amino acids.

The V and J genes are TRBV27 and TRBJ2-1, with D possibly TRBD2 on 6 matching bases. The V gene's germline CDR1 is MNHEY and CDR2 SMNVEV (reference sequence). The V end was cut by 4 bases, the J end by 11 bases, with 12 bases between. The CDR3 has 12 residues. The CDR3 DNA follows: TGTGCCAGCAGTTCCCCGGGACTCAAGCAGTTCTTC. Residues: CASSSPGLKQFF.

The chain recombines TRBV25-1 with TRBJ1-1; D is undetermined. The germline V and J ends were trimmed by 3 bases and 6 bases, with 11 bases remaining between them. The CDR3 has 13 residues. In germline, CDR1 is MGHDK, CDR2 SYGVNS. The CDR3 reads CASSDPRRAEAFF. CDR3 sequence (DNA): TGTGCCAGCAGTGACCCCAGGAGGGCTGAAGCTTTCTTT.

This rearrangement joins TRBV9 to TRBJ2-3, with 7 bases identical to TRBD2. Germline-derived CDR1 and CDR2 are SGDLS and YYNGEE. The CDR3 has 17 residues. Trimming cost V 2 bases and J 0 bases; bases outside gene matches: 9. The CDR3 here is CASSVGTLAASTDTQYF. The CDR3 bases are TGTGCCAGCAGCGTTGGAACCCTAGCGGCTAGCACAGATACGCAGTATTTT.

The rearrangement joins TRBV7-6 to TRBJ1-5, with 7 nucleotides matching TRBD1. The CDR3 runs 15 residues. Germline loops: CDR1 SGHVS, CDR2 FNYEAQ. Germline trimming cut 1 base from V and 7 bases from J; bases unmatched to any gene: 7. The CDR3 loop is CASSLGQGEGQPQHF. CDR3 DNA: TGTGCCAGCAGCTTAGGTCAGGGGGAAGGACAGCCCCAGCATTTT.

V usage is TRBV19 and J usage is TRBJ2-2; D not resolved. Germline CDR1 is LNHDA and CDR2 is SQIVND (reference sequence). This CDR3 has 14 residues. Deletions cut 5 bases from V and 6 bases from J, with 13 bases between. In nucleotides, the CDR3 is TGTGCCAGTAGTCGTACAAATCAGGCCGGGGAGCTGTTTTTT. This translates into CASSRTNQAGELFF.

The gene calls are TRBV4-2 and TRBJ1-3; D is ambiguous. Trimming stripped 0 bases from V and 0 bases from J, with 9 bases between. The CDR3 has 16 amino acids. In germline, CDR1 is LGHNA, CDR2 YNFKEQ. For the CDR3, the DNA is TGTGCCAGCAGCCAAGACGACGGAGTCTCTGGAAACACCATATATTTT. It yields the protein CASSQDDGVSGNTIYF.

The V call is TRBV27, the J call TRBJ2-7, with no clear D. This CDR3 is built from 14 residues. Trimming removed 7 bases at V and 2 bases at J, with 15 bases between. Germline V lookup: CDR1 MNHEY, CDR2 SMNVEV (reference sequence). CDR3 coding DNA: TGTGCCAGCAAATCCTGGGCAGAAACCTACGAGCAGTACTTC. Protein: CASKSWAETYEQYF.

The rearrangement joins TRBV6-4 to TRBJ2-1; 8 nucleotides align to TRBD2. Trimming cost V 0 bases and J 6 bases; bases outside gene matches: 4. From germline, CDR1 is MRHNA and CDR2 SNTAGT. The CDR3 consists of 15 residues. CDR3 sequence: CASSDSSGETNEQFF. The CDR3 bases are TGTGCCAGCAGTGACTCTAGCGGGGAAACCAATGAGCAGTTCTTC.

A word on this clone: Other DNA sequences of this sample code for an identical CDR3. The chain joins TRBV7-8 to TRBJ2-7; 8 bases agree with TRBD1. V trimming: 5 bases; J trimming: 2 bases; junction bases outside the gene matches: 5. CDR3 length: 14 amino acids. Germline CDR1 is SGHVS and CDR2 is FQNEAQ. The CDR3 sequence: CASSPRQGPYEQYF. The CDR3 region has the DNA TGTGCCAGCAGCCCCCGACAGGGGCCCTACGAGCAGTACTTC.

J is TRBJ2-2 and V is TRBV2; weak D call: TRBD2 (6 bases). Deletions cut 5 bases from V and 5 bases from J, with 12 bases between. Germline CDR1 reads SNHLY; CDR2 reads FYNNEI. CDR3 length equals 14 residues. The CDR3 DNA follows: TGTGCCAGCAGTACCAATCTAGCGACCGGGGAGCTGTTTTTT. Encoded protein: CASSTNLATGELFF.

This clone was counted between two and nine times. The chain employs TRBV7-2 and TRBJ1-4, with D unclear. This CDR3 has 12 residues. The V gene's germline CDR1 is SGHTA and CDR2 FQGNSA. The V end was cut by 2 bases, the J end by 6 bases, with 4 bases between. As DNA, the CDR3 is TGTGCCAGCAGCTTACAGTATGAAAAACTGTTTTTT. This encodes CASSLQYEKLFF.

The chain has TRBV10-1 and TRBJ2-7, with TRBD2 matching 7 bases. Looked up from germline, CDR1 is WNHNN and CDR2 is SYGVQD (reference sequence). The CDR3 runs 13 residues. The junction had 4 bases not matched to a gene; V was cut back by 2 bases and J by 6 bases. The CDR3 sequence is CASSEREGFEQYF. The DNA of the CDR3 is TGCGCCAGCAGTGAGAGGGAGGGATTCGAGCAGTACTTC.

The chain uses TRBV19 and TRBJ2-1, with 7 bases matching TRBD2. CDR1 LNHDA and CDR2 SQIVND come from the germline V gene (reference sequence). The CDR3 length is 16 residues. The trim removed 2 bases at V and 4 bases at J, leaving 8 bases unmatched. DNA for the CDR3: TGTGCCAGTAGTATAAACTACGCCGGGGGGTACAATGAGCAGTTCTTC. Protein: CASSINYAGGYNEQFF.

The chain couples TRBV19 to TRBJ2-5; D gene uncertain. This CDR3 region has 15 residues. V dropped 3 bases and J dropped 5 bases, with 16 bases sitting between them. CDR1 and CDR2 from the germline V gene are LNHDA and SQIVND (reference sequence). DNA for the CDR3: TGTGCCAGTAGTATCCTCCAAGAGGCTGGGGAGACCCAGTACTTC. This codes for CASSILQEAGETQYF.

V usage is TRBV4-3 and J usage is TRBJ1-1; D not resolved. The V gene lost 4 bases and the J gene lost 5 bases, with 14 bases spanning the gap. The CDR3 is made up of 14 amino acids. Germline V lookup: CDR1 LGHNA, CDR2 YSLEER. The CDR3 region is CASSLFGVGTEAFF. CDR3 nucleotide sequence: TGCGCCAGCAGCCTCTTCGGGGTAGGAACTGAAGCTTTCTTT.

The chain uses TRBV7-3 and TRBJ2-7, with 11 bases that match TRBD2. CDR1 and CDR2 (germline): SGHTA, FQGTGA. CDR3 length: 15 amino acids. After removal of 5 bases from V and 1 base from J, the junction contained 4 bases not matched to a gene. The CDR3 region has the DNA TGTGCCAGCAGCCAAGCTAGCGGGGGGTCCTACGAGCAGTACTTC. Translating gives CASSQASGGSYEQYF.

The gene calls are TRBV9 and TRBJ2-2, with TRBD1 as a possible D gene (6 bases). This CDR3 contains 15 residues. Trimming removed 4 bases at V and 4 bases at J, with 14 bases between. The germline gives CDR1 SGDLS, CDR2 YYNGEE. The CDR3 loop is CASSSGTISTGELFF. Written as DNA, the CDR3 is TGTGCCAGCAGCTCAGGGACAATAAGCACCGGGGAGCTGTTTTTT.

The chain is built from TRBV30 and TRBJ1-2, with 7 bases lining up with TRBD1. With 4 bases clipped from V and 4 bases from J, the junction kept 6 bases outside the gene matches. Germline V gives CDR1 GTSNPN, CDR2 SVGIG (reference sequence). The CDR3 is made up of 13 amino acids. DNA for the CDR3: TGTGCCTGGACCGACAGGGTAGCCTATGGCTACACCTTC. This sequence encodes CAWTDRVAYGYTF.